A selection of T cell receptor beta chains follows, all from one sample in a study of cytomegalovirus exposure and HLA in healthy donors. Sequenced by immunoSEQ multiplex PCR; TCRdb stores in-frame clones only, minus some. The repertoire includes some 180,000 clones, 77% of them detected once, and roughly 1.5% sits in the top ten. Sequences were obtained from PBMCs. The receptors derive from a man younger than 35 in good health and CMV-seronegative. CDR3s leave out the opening cysteine and the closing phenylalanine or tryptophan. The size entry is marked missing in some rows and otherwise reads once, few, many or a size class.

v_gene: TRBV28
abundance: once
j_gene: TRBJ2-3
CDR3aa: ASSPQGASGTDTQY

v_gene: TRBV27
abundance: NA
j_gene: TRBJ2-1
CDR3aa: ASSRRGVSSYNEQF

v_gene: TRBV29-1
abundance: NA
j_gene: TRBJ2-1
CDR3aa: SGGFRDRLGNEQF

v_gene: TRBV21-1
abundance: NA
j_gene: TRBJ1-2
CDR3aa: ASSRYREGGYT

v_gene: TRBV10-2
abundance: NA
j_gene: TRBJ2-5
CDR3aa: ASSDPILGSSIPTETQY

v_gene: TRBV5-1
abundance: NA
j_gene: TRBJ2-7
CDR3aa: ASSLRTGDYEQY

v_gene: TRBV6-5
abundance: NA
j_gene: TRBJ1-2
CDR3aa: ASTLGSGYT

v_gene: TRBV6-6
abundance: NA
j_gene: TRBJ2-5
CDR3aa: ASSPSSGGRQETQY

v_gene: TRBV11-3
abundance: NA
j_gene: TRBJ1-1
CDR3aa: ASSATGGAATEAF

v_gene: TRBV19
abundance: NA
j_gene: TRBJ1-2
CDR3aa: ASSIPLNYGYT

v_gene: TRBV2
abundance: NA
j_gene: TRBJ2-5
CDR3aa: ASSDGQGETQY

v_gene: TRBV2
abundance: NA
j_gene: TRBJ2-5
CDR3aa: ASNLRGPWETQY

v_gene: TRBV4-3
abundance: NA
j_gene: TRBJ2-3
CDR3aa: ASSQDLAGRTDTQY

v_gene: TRBV5-8
abundance: NA
j_gene: TRBJ1-5
CDR3aa: ASSSFWRDDNQPQH

v_gene: TRBV5-8
abundance: once
j_gene: TRBJ2-7
CDR3aa: ASSRVPGYEQY

v_gene: TRBV6-5
abundance: NA
j_gene: TRBJ2-7
CDR3aa: ASRSPSHEQY

v_gene: TRBV19
abundance: NA
j_gene: NA
CDR3aa: ASSIDNRVGYEQY

v_gene: TRBV4-3
abundance: few
j_gene: TRBJ2-1
CDR3aa: ASSQTGLSVGEQF

v_gene: TRBV7-8
abundance: NA
j_gene: TRBJ2-2
CDR3aa: ASSLAQTSGGAGELF

v_gene: TRBV5-1
abundance: few
j_gene: TRBJ2-1
CDR3aa: ASSYSSSGRNVNEQF

v_gene: TRBV19
abundance: NA
j_gene: TRBJ1-1
CDR3aa: ASRWSGTEAF

v_gene: TRBV6-1
abundance: NA
j_gene: TRBJ2-2
CDR3aa: ASSELASGSWTGELF

v_gene: TRBV2
abundance: NA
j_gene: TRBJ2-7
CDR3aa: ASAPDRAYEQY

v_gene: TRBV6-1
abundance: NA
j_gene: NA
CDR3aa: ASSRTGVGSYEQY

v_gene: TRBV6-1
abundance: NA
j_gene: TRBJ1-2
CDR3aa: ASIRVGGNYGYT

v_gene: TRBV6-6
abundance: NA
j_gene: TRBJ1-5
CDR3aa: ASEGPYSNQPQH

v_gene: TRBV19
abundance: NA
j_gene: TRBJ2-3
CDR3aa: ASSIVHRSTDTQY

v_gene: TRBV30
abundance: NA
j_gene: TRBJ2-4
CDR3aa: AWSVPPGNIQY

v_gene: TRBV15
abundance: NA
j_gene: TRBJ2-1
CDR3aa: ATRILAGEQF